One sample yielded the 10 T cell receptor beta chains listed below, sequenced in a study of cytomegalovirus exposure and HLA in healthy donors. Primers for the PCR totalled 60 Vbeta and 13 Jbeta. Profiled with immunoSEQ multiplex PCR; TCRdb holds only in-frame clones, not every one. The sample has 120,000 or so clones, 80% seen once; the top ten hold 0.95% to 1.5%. The sample was PBMCs. The receptor set was obtained from a female donor in good health and CMV-seronegative.

CDR3 in amino acids: CASSRGDRGLNTEAFF. The CDR3 DNA is TGTGCCAGCAGCAGGGGAGACAGGGGCTTGAACACTGAAGCTTTCTTT. The chain is built from TRBV25-1 and TRBJ1-1; 8 positions agree with TRBD1. From germline, CDR1 is MGHDK and CDR2 SYGVNS. V was pared by 6 bases and J by 0 bases, with 9 bases of the junction left unmatched. The CDR3 is made up of 16 amino acids. Supplemented by reference TRBV25-1 and TRBJ1-1, the full variable domain reads EADIYQTPRYLVIGTGKKITLECSQTMGHDKMYWYQQDPGMELHLIHYSYGVNSTEKGDLSSESTVSRIRTEHFPLTLESARPSHTSQYLCASSRGDRGLNTEAFFGQGTRLTVV.

V is TRBV5-1 and J is TRBJ1-1, with a possible D match to TRBD1 (5 bases). The V end lost 0 bases, the J end lost 4 bases, and 10 bases lay between the germline ends. CDR3 length: 14 amino acids. Germline assignment: CDR1 SGHRS and CDR2 YFSETQ. CDR3 coding DNA: TGCGCCAGCAGCTTGGCAGGGTGGAGCACTGAAGCTTTCTTT. This gives the protein CASSLAGWSTEAFF.

The chain recombines TRBV6-5 with TRBJ2-3, with D tentatively TRBD2 (6 bases). Germline V gene sequence: CDR1 MNHEY, CDR2 SVGAGI. Trimming stripped 4 bases from V and 5 bases from J, with 13 bases between. This CDR3 is 14 amino acids long. The CDR3 DNA follows: TGTGCCAGCAGTTCCCCGATGGGGGGAGATACGCAGTATTTT. Translating gives CASSSPMGGDTQYF.

The rearrangement links TRBV2 to TRBJ1-5, with a weak D call TRBD1 (6 bases). Trimming stripped 8 bases from V and 5 bases from J, with 13 bases between. CDR1 and CDR2 (germline): SNHLY, FYNNEI. This CDR3 has 13 residues. This CDR3 is CASSGQLDQPQHF. The CDR3 DNA sequence: TGTGCCAGCTCAGGACAGCTAGATCAGCCCCAGCATTTT.

The chain combines TRBV19 with TRBJ2-6, with D possibly TRBD1 on 6 matching bases. The V gene's germline CDR1 is LNHDA and CDR2 SQIVND (reference sequence). Trimming stripped 5 bases from V and 2 bases from J, with 22 bases between. The CDR3 spans 19 residues. The CDR3 spells CASSPLWAGEIAGANVLTF. As DNA, the CDR3 is TGTGCCAGTAGTCCCCTGTGGGCAGGGGAAATCGCTGGGGCCAACGTCCTGACTTTC. The variable domain in full, with the rest retrieved from reference TRBV19 and TRBJ2-6, is DGGITQSPKYLFRKEGQNVTLSCEQNLNHDAMYWYRQDPGQGLRLIYYSQIVNDFQKGDIAEGYSVSREKKESFPLTVTSAQKNPTAFYLCASSPLWAGEIAGANVLTFGAGSRLTVL.

The rearrangement links TRBV5-1 to TRBJ2-5, with 7 bases matching TRBD1. The DNA end is a closer match to TRBJ2-7, so the J assignment may be wrong. The CDR3 spans 14 residues. Per germline, CDR1 SGHRS and CDR2 YFSETQ. CDR3: CASSSDRFTYEQYF. The CDR3 region has the DNA TGCGCCAGCAGCTCGGACAGGTTTACCTACGAGCAGTACTTC.

The chain is built from TRBV5-1 and TRBJ2-1; 7 positions match TRBD1. This CDR3 region has 17 residues. CDR1 and CDR2 (germline): SGHRS, YFSETQ. V lost 4 bases, J lost 4 bases, and 14 bases stayed unmatched. The CDR3 nucleotides read TGCGCCAGCAGCCTATCCCTAGGACAGGTTATGTACAATGAGCAGTTCTTC. This encodes CASSLSLGQVMYNEQFF.

The CDR3 DNA reads as TGTGCCAGCAGTTTAGCTCAGGACACTGAAGCTTTCTTT. The encoded protein is CASSLAQDTEAFF. The rearrangement uses TRBV27 and TRBJ1-1, with unresolved D. Germline CDR1 is MNHEY and CDR2 is SMNVEV (reference sequence). This CDR3 has 13 residues. With 2 bases removed from V and 3 bases from J, the gap between germline ends came to 7 bases.

This chain's CDR3 is CASSATGGGYTF. CDR3 DNA sequence: TGTGCCAGCAGTGCCACCGGGGGTGGCTACACCTTC. The V gene is TRBV27, the J gene TRBJ1-2; perhaps TRBD1 as D (5 bases). V lost 5 bases and J 7 bases, leaving 11 bases between the germline ends. The germline gives CDR1 MNHEY, CDR2 SMNVEV (reference sequence). The CDR3 is 12 residues long.

For the CDR3, the DNA is TGTGCCAGTAGTCTCGGGGGGGCAGATACGCAGTATTTT. Translated: CASSLGGADTQYF. The rearrangement links TRBV19 to TRBJ2-3, with 8 positions matching TRBD2. Germline values: CDR1 LNHDA, CDR2 SQIVND (reference sequence). This CDR3 region has 13 residues. V gave up 5 bases and J gave up 4 bases; unmatched junction bases: 2.